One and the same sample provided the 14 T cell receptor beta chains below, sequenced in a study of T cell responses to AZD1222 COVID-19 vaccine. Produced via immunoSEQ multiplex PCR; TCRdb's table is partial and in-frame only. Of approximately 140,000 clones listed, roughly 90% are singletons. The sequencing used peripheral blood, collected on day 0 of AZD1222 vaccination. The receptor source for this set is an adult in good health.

The CDR3 loop is CASSYIGTVGNIQYF. The CDR3 DNA reads as TGCGCCAGCAGTTACATAGGGACAGTGGGAAACATTCAGTACTTC. V is TRBV5-1 and J is TRBJ2-4, with TRBD1 matching 7 bases. The germline V gene has CDR1 SGHRS and CDR2 YFSETQ. After removal of 5 bases from V and 6 bases from J, the junction contained 11 bases not matched to a gene. The CDR3 is 15 amino acids.

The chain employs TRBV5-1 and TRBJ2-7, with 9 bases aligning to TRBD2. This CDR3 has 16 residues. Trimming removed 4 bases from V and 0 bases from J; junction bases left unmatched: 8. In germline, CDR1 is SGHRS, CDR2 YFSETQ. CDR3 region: CASSPMTSGNSYEQYF. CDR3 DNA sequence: TGCGCCAGCAGCCCGATGACTAGCGGTAACTCCTACGAGCAGTACTTC.

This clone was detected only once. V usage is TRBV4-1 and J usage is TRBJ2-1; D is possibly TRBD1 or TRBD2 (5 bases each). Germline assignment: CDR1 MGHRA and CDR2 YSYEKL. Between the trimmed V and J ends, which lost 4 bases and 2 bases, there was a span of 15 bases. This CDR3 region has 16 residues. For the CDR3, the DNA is TGCGCCAGCAGCCGCCACAGGTCCGGGGCCTACAATGAGCAGTTCTTC. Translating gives CASSRHRSGAYNEQFF.

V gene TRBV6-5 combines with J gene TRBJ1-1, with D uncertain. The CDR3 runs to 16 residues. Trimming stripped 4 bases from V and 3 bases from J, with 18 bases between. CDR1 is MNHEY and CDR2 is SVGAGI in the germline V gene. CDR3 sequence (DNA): TGTGCCAGCAGTTCCGTGTGGGGAATAGGAGACACTGAAGCTTTCTTT. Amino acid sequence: CASSSVWGIGDTEAFF.

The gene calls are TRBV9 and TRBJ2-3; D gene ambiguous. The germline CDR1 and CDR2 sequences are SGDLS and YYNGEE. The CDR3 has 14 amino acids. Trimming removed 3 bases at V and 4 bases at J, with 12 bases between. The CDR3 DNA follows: TGTGCCAGCAGCGACCGATTAAGCGCAGATACGCAGTATTTT. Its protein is CASSDRLSADTQYF.

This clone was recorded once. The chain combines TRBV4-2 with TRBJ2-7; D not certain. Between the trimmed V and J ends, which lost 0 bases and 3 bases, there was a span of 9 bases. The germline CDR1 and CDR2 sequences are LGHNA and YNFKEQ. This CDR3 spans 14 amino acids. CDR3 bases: TGTGCCAGCAGCCAAGACCCGTCAGGCTACGAGCAGTACTTC. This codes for CASSQDPSGYEQYF.

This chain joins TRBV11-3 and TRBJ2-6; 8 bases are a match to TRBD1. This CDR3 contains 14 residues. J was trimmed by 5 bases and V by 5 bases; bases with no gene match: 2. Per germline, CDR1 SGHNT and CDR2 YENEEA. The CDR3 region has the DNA TGTGCCAGCAGCCCAGGGGGCAGGGCCAACGTCCTGACTTTC. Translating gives CASSPGGRANVLTF. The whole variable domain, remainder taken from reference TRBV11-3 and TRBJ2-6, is EAGVVQSPRYKIIEKKQPVAFWCNPISGHNTLYWYLQNLGQGPELLIRYENEEAVDDSQLPKDRFSAERLKGVDSTLKIQPAELGDSAVYLCASSPGGRANVLTFGAGSRLTVL.

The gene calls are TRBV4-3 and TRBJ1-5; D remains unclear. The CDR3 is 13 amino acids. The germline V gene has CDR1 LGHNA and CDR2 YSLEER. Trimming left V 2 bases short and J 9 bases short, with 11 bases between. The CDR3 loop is CASSQHWAGPQHF. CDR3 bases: TGCGCCAGCAGCCAACACTGGGCGGGGCCCCAGCATTTT.

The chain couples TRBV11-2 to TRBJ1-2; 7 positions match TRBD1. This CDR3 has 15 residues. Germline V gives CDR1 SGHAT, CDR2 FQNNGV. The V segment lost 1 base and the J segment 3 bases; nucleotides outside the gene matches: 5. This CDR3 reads CASSLGTGVDYGYTF. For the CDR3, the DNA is TGTGCCAGCAGCTTAGGGACAGGAGTAGACTATGGCTACACCTTC.

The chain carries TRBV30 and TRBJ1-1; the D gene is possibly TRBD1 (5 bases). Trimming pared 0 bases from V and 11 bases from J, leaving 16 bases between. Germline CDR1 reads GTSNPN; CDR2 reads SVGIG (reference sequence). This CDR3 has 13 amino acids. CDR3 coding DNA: TGTGCCTGGAGTGTTAAAGTGCCGGGGGTGGCTTTCTTT. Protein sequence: CAWSVKVPGVAFF.

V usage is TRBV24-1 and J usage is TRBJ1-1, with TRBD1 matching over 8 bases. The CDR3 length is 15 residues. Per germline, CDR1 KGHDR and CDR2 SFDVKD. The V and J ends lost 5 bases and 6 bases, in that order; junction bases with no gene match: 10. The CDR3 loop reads CATSARTGTYAEAFF. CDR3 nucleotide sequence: TGTGCCACCAGTGCCCGGACAGGGACATATGCTGAAGCTTTCTTT.

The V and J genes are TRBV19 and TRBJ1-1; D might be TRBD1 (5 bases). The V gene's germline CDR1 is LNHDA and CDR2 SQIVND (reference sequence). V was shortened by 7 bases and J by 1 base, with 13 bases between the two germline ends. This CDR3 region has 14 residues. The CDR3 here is CASTLGRGNTEAFF. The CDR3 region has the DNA TGTGCCAGTACCCTAGGGAGGGGGAACACTGAAGCTTTCTTT.

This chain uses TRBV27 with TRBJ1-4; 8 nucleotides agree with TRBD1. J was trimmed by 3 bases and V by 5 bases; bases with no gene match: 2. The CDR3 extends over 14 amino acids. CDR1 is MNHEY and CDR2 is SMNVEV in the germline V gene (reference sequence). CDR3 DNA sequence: TGTGCCAGCAGTGACAGGGGTGCTAATGAAAAACTGTTTTTT. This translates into CASSDRGANEKLFF.

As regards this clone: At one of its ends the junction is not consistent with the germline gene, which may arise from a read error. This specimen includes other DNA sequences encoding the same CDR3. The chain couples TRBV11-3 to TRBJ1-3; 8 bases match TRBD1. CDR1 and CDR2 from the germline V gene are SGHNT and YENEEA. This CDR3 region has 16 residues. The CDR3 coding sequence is TGCGCCAGCAGCTCTCGAGGACAGGGTGCTGGAAACACCATATATTTT. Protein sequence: CASSSRGQGAGNTIYF. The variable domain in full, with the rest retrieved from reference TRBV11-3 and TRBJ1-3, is EAGVVQSPRYKIIEKKQPVAFWCNPISGHNTLYWYLQNLGQGPELLIRYENEEAVDDSQLPKDRFSAERLKGVDSTLKIQPAELGDSAVYLCASSSRGQGAGNTIYFGEGSWLTVV.